The 15 T cell receptor beta chains below all came from one sample that was sequenced in a study of blood T cell repertoires in COVID-19 (dated by TCRdb to 2019 to 2021). Libraries were constructed by the immunoSEQ multiplex PCR assay. TCRdb mirrors the immuneACCESS table, restricted to in-frame sequences. Some clones are absent from its copies; in checked studies, under half trace to an unresolved V gene, and the reason for the others is unknown. The sample yields 380,000 or so clones; roughly 90% were counted once. The ten largest clones take up over 0.9% of the sample. The sample consisted of PBMCs or T cells enriched from blood (not recorded which). The receptor source for this set is a woman aged 25 to 39 with acute COVID-19.

The V gene is TRBV19, the J gene TRBJ1-1; weak D call: TRBD1 (6 bases). The CDR3 sequence is 15 residues long. V lost 3 bases and J 1 base, leaving 12 bases between the germline ends. Looked up from germline, CDR1 is LNHDA and CDR2 is SQIVND (reference sequence). For the CDR3, the DNA is TGTGCCAGTAGTATTGGGGGGGCCCCGAACACTGAAGCTTTCTTT. It specifies CASSIGGAPNTEAFF.

J is TRBJ2-1 and V is TRBV7-2, with D possibly being TRBD1 (6 bases). Deletions cut 5 bases from V and 14 bases from J, with 19 bases between. The germline V gene has CDR1 SGHTA and CDR2 FQGNSA. There are 13 residues in the CDR3. The CDR3 protein is CASSRTNQGYEFF. CDR3 in DNA: TGTGCCAGCAGCCGAACAAACCAGGGGTATGAGTTCTTC. The variable domain in full, with the rest retrieved from reference TRBV7-2 and TRBJ2-1, is GAGVSQSPSNKVTEKGKDVELRCDPISGHTALYWYRQSLGQGLEFLIYFQGNSAPDKSGLPSDRFSAERTGGSVSTLTIQRTQQEDSAVYLCASSRTNQGYEFFGPGTRLTVL.

The rearrangement links TRBV20-1 to TRBJ2-7; 10 nucleotides match TRBD2. Germline CDR1 reads DFQATT; CDR2 reads SNEGSKA (reference sequence). J was trimmed by 4 bases and V by 3 bases; bases with no gene match: 6. The CDR3 runs to 14 residues. The CDR3 spells CSASGPGLAYEQYF. The CDR3 nucleotides are TGCAGTGCTAGTGGGCCGGGACTAGCGTACGAGCAGTACTTC.

The V gene is TRBV10-2, the J gene TRBJ2-3, with D possibly matching TRBD2 (7 bases). Looked up from germline, CDR1 is WSHSY and CDR2 is SAAADI. V lost 3 bases, J lost 0 bases, and 10 bases lay in between. The CDR3 contains 15 residues. The CDR3: CASSDAGASTDTQYF. In DNA form, the CDR3 reads TGCGCCAGCAGTGATGCGGGGGCAAGCACAGATACGCAGTATTTT.

The table lists this clone with a count of one. J is TRBJ2-7 and V is TRBV5-6; D unresolved. Germline V gene lookup returns CDR1 SGHDT and CDR2 YYEEEE. The CDR3 length is 12 residues. The V end lost 4 bases, the J end lost 3 bases, and 8 bases lay between the germline ends. The CDR3 reads CASSLDGYEQYF. Here the CDR3 DNA reads TGTGCCAGCAGCCTAGACGGCTACGAGCAGTACTTC.

V usage is TRBV19 and J usage is TRBJ1-3; D is perhaps TRBD1 (5 bases). Trimming stripped 5 bases from V and 0 bases from J, with 14 bases between. The CDR3 runs 16 residues. Germline-derived CDR1 and CDR2 are LNHDA and SQIVND (reference sequence). CDR3 protein: CASSVAGKLSGNTIYF. In DNA form, the CDR3 reads TGTGCCAGTAGTGTGGCAGGGAAGCTCTCTGGAAACACCATATATTTT.

The chain uses TRBV7-9 and TRBJ1-1; weak D call: TRBD1 (6 bases). V gave up 4 bases and J gave up 4 bases, with 10 bases separating them. The CDR3 has 13 residues. CDR1 is SEHNR, CDR2 FQNEAQ, per germline (reference sequence). CDR3 residues: CASSSGVRTEAFF. The CDR3 region has the DNA TGTGCCAGCAGCTCAGGGGTACGCACTGAAGCTTTCTTT.

This clone appeared a single time. This chain uses TRBV7-2 with TRBJ1-1, with 11 nucleotides matching TRBD1. CDR1 is SGHTA, CDR2 FQGNSA, per germline. With 5 bases clipped from V and 0 bases from J, the junction kept 8 bases outside the gene matches. The CDR3 consists of 17 residues. This CDR3 is CASSPADRGLMNTEAFF. CDR3 nucleotide sequence: TGTGCCAGCAGCCCCGCGGACAGGGGGCTGATGAACACTGAAGCTTTCTTT. Based on the CDR3 plus reference TRBV7-2 and TRBJ1-1, the full variable domain is GAGVSQSPSNKVTEKGKDVELRCDPISGHTALYWYRQSLGQGLEFLIYFQGNSAPDKSGLPSDRFSAERTGGSVSTLTIQRTQQEDSAVYLCASSPADRGLMNTEAFFGQGTRLTVV.

A single count supports this clone. This rearrangement joins TRBV4-1 to TRBJ1-2, with D possibly matching TRBD1 (6 bases). There are 14 residues in the CDR3. V lost 3 bases, J lost 2 bases, and 10 bases lay in between. Germline lookup yields CDR1 MGHRA and CDR2 YSYEKL. Here the CDR3 DNA reads TGCGCCAGCAGCCACCGGGACACGAACTATGGCTACACCTTC. Translating gives CASSHRDTNYGYTF.

The chain carries TRBV9 and TRBJ2-1; D unresolved. The CDR3 runs to 14 residues. Germline CDR1 and CDR2: SGDLS and YYNGEE. V lost 3 bases, J lost 8 bases, and 15 bases lay in between. The chain's CDR3 is CASSGSPQVDEQFF. CDR3 nucleotide sequence: TGTGCCAGCAGCGGAAGCCCTCAAGTCGATGAGCAGTTCTTC. Full variable domain (outside the CDR3, taken from reference TRBV9 and TRBJ2-1): DSGVTQTPKHLITATGQRVTLRCSPRSGDLSVYWYQQSLDQGLQFLIQYYNGEERAKGNILERFSAQQFPDLHSELNLSSLELGDSALYFCASSGSPQVDEQFFGPGTRLTVL.

The chain joins TRBV5-6 to TRBJ1-5; tentatively, D is TRBD1 (6 bases). The CDR3 is 14 amino acids. Trimming stripped 4 bases from V and 3 bases from J, with 11 bases between. Germline V gives CDR1 SGHDT, CDR2 YYEEEE. CDR3 amino acids: CASSTGQTNQPQHF. CDR3 bases: TGTGCCAGCAGCACCGGACAGACCAATCAGCCCCAGCATTTT.

The chain joins TRBV24-1 to TRBJ2-1; D gene uncertain. The V and J ends lost 1 base and 7 bases respectively, with 4 bases between them. The germline V gene encodes CDR1 KGHDR and CDR2 SFDVKD. The CDR3 length is 12 residues. The DNA for the CDR3 is TGTGCCACCAGTGATTTTATGAATGAGCAGTTCTTC. The encoded protein is CATSDFMNEQFF.

In nucleotides, the CDR3 is TGTGCCAGCTCTCGATTGCCGGGACAGAGCTCCTACGAGCAGTACTTC. Translating gives CASSRLPGQSSYEQYF. The V and J genes are TRBV18 and TRBJ2-7; 7 positions match TRBD1. Germline V CDR1 and CDR2: KGHSH, LQKENI. The CDR3 spans 16 residues. V lost 6 bases and J lost 0; bases outside the gene matches: 11. The whole variable domain, remainder taken from reference TRBV18 and TRBJ2-7, is NAGVMQNPRHLVRRRGQEARLRCSPMKGHSHVYWYRQLPEEGLKFMVYLQKENIIDESGMPKERFSAEFPKEGPSILRIQQVVRGDSAAYFCASSRLPGQSSYEQYFGPGTRLTVT.

This rearrangement joins TRBV18 to TRBJ1-2; 10 bases align to TRBD1. Germline CDR1 KGHSH, CDR2 LQKENI. The V gene end was trimmed by 0 bases and the J gene end by 7 bases; junction bases not matched to a gene: 5. The CDR3 has 15 amino acids. The CDR3 loop reads CASSPPGTGETGYTF. The CDR3 DNA reads TGTGCCAGCTCACCACCCGGGACAGGGGAAACTGGCTACACCTTC.

This chain joins TRBV7-3 and TRBJ2-1, with 7 bases lining up with TRBD2. The germline gives CDR1 SGHTA, CDR2 FQGTGA. CDR3 size: 15 residues. V shed 2 bases and J 0 bases; nucleotides not matched to a gene: 1. For the CDR3, the DNA is TGTGCCAGCAGCTTAGGCGGGGGCTCCTACAATGAGCAGTTCTTC. As protein: CASSLGGGSYNEQFF.